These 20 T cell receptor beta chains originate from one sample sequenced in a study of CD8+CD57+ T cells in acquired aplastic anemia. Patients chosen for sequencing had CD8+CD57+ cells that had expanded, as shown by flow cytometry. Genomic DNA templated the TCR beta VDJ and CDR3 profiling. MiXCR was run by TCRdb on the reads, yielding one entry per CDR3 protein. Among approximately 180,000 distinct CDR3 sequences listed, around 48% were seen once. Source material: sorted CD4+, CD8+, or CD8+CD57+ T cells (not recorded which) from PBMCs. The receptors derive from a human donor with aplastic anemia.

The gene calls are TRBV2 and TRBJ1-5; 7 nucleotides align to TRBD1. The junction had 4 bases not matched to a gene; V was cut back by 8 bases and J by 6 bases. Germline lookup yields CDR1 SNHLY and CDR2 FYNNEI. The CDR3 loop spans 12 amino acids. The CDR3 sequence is CASQGGPQPQHF. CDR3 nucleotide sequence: TGTGCCAGCCAGGGGGGTCCTCAGCCCCAGCATTTT.

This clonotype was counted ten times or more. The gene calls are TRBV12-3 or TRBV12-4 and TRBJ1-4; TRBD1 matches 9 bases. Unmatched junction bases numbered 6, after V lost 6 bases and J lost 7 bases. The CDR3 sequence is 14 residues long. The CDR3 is CASSLQGASEKLFF. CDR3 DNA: TGTGCCAGCAGCTTACAGGGGGCGAGTGAAAAACTGTTTTTT.

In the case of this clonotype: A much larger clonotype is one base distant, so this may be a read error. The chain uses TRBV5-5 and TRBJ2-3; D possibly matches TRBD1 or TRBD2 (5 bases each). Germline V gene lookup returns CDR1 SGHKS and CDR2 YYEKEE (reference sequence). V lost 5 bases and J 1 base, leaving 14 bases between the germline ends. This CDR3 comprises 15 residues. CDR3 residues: CASSLSGQGTDTQYF. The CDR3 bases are TGTGCCAGCAGTCTGTCGGGGCAGGGCACAGATACGCAGTATTTT.

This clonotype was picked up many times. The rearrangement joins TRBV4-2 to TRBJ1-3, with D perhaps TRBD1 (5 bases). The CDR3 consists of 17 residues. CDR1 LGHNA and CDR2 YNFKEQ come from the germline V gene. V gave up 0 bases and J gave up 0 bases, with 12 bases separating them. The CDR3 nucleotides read TGTGCCAGCAGCCAAGATGTTGGTAGGGGCTCTGGAAACACCATATATTTT. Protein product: CASSQDVGRGSGNTIYF.

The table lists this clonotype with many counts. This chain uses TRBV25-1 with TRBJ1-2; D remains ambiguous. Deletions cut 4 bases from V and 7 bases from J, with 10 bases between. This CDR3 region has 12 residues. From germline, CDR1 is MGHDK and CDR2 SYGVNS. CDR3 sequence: CASSGTSSGYTF. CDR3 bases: TGTGCCAGCAGTGGAACAAGCTCTGGCTACACCTTC.

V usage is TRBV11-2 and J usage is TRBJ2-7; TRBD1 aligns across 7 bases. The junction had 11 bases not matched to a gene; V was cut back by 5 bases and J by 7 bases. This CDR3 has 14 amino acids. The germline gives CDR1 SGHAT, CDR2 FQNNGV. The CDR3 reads CASSGRQGAGEQYF. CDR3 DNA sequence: TGTGCCAGCAGCGGACGACAGGGTGCGGGTGAGCAGTACTTC.

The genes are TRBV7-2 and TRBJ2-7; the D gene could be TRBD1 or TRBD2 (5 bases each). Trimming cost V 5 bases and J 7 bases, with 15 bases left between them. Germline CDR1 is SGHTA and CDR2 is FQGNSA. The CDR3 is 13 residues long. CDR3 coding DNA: TGTGCCAGCAGCGACGGGACCACGAGAGAGCAGTACTTC. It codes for CASSDGTTREQYF.

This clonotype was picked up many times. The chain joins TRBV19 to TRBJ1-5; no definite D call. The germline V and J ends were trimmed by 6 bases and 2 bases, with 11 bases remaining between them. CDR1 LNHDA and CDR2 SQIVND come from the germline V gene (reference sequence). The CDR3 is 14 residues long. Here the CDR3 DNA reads TGTGCCAGTAGCGCGGGATTGGGCAATCAGCCCCAGCATTTT. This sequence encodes CASSAGLGNQPQHF.

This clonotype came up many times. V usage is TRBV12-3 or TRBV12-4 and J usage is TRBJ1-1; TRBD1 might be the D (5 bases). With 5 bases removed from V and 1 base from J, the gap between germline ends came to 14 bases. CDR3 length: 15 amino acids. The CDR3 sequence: CASSMLGDPNTEAFF. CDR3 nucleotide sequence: TGTGCCAGCAGTATGCTAGGGGATCCGAACACTGAAGCTTTCTTT.

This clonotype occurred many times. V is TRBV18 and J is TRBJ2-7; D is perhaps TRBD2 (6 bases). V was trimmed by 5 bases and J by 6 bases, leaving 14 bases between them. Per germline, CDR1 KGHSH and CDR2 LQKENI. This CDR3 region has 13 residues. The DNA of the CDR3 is TGTGCCAGCTCAGGGACTCCCCAGTCCGAGCAGTACTTC. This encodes CASSGTPQSEQYF.

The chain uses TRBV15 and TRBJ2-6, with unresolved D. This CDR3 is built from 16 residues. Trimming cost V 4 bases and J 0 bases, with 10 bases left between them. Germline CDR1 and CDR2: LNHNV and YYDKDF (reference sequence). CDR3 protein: CATSIRSGSGANVLTF. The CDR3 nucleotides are TGTGCCACCAGCATAAGATCAGGCTCTGGGGCCAACGTCCTGACTTTC.

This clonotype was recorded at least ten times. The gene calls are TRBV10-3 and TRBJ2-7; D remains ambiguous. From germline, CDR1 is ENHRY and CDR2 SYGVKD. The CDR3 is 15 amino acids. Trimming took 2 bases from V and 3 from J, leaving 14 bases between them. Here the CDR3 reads CAISERGQGIYEQYF. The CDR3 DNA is TGTGCCATCAGTGAGAGAGGCCAAGGGATCTACGAGCAGTACTTC.

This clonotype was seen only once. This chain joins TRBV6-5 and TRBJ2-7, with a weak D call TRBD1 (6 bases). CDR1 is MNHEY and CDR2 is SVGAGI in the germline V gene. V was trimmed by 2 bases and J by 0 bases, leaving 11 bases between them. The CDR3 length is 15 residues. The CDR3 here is CASSYLTGSSYEQYF. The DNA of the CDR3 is TGTGCCAGCAGTTACCTGACAGGTAGCTCCTACGAGCAGTACTTC.

This CDR3 is CASKVGDSYEQYF. DNA of the CDR3: TGTGCCAGCAAGGTAGGGGATTCCTACGAGCAGTACTTC. The chain employs TRBV2 and TRBJ2-7, with D possibly being TRBD1 (5 bases). The germline V gene encodes CDR1 SNHLY and CDR2 FYNNEI. The CDR3 spans 13 residues. The germline V and J ends were trimmed by 7 bases and 1 base, with 11 bases remaining between them.

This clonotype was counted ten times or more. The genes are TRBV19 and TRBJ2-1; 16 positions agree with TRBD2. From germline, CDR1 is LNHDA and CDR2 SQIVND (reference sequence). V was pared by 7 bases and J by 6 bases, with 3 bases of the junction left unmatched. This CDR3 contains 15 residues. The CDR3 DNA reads TGTGCCAGTATTGGGACTAGCGGGGGGGTCAATGAGCAGTTCTTC. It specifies CASIGTSGGVNEQFF.

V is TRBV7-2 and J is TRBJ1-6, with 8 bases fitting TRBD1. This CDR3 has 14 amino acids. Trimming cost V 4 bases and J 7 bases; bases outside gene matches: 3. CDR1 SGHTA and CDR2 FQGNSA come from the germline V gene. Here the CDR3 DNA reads TGTGCCAGCAGCTACTCAGGGGGCAATTCACCCCTCCACTTT. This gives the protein CASSYSGGNSPLHF.

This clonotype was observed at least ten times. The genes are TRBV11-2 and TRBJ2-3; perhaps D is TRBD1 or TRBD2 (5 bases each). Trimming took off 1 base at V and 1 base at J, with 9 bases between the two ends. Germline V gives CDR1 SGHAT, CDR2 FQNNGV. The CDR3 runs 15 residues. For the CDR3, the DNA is TGTGCCAGCAGCTTAGTGGGGGATGGCACAGATACGCAGTATTTT. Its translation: CASSLVGDGTDTQYF. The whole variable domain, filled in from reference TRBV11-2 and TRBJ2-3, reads EAGVAQSPRYKIIEKRQSVAFWCNPISGHATLYWYQQILGQGPKLLIQFQNNGVVDDSQLPKDRFSAERLKGVDSTLKIQPAKLEDSAVYLCASSLVGDGTDTQYFGPGTRLTVL.

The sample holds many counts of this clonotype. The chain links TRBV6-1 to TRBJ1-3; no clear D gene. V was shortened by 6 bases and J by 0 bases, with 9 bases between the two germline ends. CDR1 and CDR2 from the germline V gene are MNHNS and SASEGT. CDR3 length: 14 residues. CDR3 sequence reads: CASRTSLSGNTIYF. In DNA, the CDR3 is TGTGCCAGCAGGACATCTCTCTCTGGAAACACCATATATTTT.

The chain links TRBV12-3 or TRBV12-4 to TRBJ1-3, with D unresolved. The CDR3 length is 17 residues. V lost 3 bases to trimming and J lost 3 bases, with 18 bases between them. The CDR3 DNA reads TGTGCCAGCAGTTTGGGAGGGTGGTCACGGAATGGAAACACCATATATTTT. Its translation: CASSLGGWSRNGNTIYF.

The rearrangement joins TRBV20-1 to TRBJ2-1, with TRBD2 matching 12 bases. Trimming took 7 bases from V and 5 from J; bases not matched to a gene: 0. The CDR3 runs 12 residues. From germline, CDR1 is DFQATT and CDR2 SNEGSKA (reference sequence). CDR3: CSGLAGDNEQFF. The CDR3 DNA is TGCAGTGGACTAGCGGGGGACAATGAGCAGTTCTTC.